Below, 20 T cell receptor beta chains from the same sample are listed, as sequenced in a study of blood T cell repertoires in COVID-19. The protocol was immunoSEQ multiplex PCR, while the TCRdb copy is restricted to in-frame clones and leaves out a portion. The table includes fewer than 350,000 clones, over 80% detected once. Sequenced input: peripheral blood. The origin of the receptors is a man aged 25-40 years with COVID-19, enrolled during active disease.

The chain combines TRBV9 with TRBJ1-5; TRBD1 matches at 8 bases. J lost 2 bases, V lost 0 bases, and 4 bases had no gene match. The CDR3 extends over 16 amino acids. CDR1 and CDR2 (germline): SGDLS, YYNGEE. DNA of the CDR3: TGTGCCAGCAGCGTAGGGGCAGGGGGCGGCAATCAGCCCCAGCATTTT. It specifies CASSVGAGGGNQPQHF. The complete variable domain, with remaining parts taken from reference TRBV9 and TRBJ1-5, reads DSGVTQTPKHLITATGQRVTLRCSPRSGDLSVYWYQQSLDQGLQFLIQYYNGEERAKGNILERFSAQQFPDLHSELNLSSLELGDSALYFCASSVGAGGGNQPQHFGDGTRLSIL.

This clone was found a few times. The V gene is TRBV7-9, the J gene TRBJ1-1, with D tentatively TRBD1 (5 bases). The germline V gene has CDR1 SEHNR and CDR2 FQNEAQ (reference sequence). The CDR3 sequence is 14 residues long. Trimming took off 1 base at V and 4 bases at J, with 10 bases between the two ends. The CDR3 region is CASSLGGSGTEAFF. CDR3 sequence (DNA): TGTGCCAGCAGCTTAGGGGGCAGTGGCACTGAAGCTTTCTTT. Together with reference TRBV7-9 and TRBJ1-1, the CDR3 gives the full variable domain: DTGVSQNPRHKITKRGQNVTFRCDPISEHNRLYWYRQTLGQGPEFLTYFQNEAQLEKSRLLSDRFSAERPKGSFSTLEIQRTEQGDSAMYLCASSLGGSGTEAFFGQGTRLTVV.

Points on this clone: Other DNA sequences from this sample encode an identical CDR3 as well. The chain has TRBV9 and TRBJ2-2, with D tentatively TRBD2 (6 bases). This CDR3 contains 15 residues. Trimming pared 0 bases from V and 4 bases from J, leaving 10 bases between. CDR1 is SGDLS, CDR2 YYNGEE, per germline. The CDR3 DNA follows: TGTGCCAGCAGCGTAGGTGGGGGGTCCACCGGGGAGCTGTTTTTT. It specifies CASSVGGGSTGELFF.

The CDR3 here is CASRGTGGSYEQYF. The CDR3, as DNA: TGTGCCAGCAGAGGGACAGGGGGCAGCTACGAGCAGTACTTC. The rearrangement links TRBV6-5 to TRBJ2-7; 12 bases agree with TRBD1. V lost 6 bases and J lost 3; bases outside the gene matches: 3. Germline loops: CDR1 MNHEY, CDR2 SVGAGI. The CDR3 is made up of 14 amino acids.

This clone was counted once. CDR3 protein: CASLRGKGTDTQYF. CDR3 in DNA: TGTGCCAGTTTGCGGGGGAAGGGCACAGATACGCAGTATTTT. The chain recombines TRBV2 with TRBJ2-3, with 7 bases matching TRBD2. The CDR3 spans 14 residues. V lost 9 bases to trimming and J lost 1 base; unmatched junction nucleotides: 7. In germline, CDR1 is SNHLY, CDR2 FYNNEI.

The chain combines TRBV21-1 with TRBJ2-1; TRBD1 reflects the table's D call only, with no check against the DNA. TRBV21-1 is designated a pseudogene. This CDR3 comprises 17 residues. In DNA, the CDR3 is TGTGCCAGCAGCCTCCAGGAGACAGGGCAAGGGTACAATGAGCAGTTCTTC. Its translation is CASSLQETGQGYNEQFF.

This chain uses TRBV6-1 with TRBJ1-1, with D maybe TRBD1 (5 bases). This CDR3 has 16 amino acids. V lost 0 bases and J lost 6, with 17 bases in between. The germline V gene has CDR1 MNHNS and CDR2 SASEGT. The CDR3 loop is CASSEAATLGGAEAFF. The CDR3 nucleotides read TGTGCCAGCAGTGAAGCGGCTACCTTGGGGGGGGCTGAAGCTTTCTTT.

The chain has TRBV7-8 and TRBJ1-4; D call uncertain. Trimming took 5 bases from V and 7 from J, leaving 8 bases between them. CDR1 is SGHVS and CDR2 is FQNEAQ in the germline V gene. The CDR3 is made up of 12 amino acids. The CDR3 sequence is CASSLGLEKLFF. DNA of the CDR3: TGTGCCAGCAGCCTTGGACTTGAAAAACTGTTTTTT.

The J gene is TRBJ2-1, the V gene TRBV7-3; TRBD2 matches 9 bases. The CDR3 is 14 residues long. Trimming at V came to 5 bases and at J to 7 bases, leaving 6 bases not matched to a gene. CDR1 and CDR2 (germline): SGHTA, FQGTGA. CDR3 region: CASSLGLADNEQFF. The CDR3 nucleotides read TGTGCCAGCAGCCTGGGACTAGCTGATAATGAGCAGTTCTTC.

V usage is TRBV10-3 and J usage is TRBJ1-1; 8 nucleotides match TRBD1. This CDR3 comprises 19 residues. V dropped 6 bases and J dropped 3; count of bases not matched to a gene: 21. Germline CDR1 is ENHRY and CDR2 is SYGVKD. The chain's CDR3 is CAIRGFDLGTGQSYTEAFF. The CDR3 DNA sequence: TGTGCCATCAGGGGTTTTGATCTCGGGACAGGCCAATCCTACACTGAAGCTTTCTTT.

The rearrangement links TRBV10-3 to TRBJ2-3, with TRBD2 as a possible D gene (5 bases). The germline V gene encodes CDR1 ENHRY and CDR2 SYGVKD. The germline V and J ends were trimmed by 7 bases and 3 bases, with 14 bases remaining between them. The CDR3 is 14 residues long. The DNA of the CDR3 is TGTGCCATCACGTCCCAATCGGGGACAGATACGCAGTATTTT. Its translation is CAITSQSGTDTQYF.

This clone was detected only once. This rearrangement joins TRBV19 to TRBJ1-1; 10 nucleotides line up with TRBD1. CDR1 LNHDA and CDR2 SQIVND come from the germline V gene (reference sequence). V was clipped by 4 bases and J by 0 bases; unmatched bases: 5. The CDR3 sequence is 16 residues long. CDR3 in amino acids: CASSTWTGGLNTEAFF. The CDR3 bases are TGTGCCAGTAGTACCTGGACAGGGGGGTTGAACACTGAAGCTTTCTTT.

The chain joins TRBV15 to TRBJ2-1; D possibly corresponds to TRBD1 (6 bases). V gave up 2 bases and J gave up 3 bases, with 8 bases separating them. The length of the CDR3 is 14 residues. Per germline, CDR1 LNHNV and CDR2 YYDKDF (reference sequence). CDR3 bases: TGTGCCACCAGCAGACAGGGGAGCTACAATGAGCAGTTCTTC. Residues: CATSRQGSYNEQFF.

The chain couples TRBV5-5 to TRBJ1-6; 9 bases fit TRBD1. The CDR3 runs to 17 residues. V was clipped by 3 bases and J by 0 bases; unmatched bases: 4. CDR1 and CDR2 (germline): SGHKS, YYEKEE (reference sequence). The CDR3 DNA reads TGTGCCAGCAGCTCCGACAGGGGGAGCTCCTATAATTCACCCCTCCACTTT. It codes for CASSSDRGSSYNSPLHF.

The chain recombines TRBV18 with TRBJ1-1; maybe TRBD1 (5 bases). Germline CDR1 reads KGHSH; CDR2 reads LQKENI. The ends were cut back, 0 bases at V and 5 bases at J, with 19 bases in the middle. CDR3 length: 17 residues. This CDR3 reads CASSPPNMRGGETEAFF. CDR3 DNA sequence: TGTGCCAGCTCACCACCGAACATGAGGGGAGGAGAGACTGAAGCTTTCTTT.

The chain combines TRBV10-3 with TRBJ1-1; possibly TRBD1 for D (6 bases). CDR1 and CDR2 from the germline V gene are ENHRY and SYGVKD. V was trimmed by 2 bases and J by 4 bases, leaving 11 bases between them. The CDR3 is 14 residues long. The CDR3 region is CAISETGRGTEAFF. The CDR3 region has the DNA TGTGCCATCAGTGAGACAGGGAGGGGCACTGAAGCTTTCTTT.

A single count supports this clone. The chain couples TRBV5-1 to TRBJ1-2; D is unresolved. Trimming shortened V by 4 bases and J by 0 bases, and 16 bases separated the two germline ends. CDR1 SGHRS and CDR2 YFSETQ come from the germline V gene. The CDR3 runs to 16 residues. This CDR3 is CASSNLPAPSNYGYTF. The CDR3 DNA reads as TGCGCCAGCAGCAACCTACCCGCGCCTTCTAACTATGGCTACACCTTC.

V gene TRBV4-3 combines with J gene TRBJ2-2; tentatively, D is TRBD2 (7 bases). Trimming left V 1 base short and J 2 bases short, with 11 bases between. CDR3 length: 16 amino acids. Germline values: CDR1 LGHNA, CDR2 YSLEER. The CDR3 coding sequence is TGCGCCAGCAGCCAAGGGGGAGGGGGAAACACCGGGGAGCTGTTTTTT. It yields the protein CASSQGGGGNTGELFF.

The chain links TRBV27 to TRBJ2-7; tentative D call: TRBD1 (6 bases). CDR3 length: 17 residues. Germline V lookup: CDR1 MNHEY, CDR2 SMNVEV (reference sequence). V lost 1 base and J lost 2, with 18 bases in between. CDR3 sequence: CASSLYGGGLGAYEQYF. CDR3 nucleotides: TGTGCCAGCAGTTTATACGGTGGGGGCCTAGGGGCCTACGAGCAGTACTTC.

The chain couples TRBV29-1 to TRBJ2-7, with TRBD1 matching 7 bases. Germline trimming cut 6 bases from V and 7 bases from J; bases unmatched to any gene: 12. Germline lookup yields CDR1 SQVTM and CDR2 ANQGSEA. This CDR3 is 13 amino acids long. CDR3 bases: TGCAGCGTCCGACTGGGACAGCTTCGAGAGCAGTACTTC. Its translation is CSVRLGQLREQYF.